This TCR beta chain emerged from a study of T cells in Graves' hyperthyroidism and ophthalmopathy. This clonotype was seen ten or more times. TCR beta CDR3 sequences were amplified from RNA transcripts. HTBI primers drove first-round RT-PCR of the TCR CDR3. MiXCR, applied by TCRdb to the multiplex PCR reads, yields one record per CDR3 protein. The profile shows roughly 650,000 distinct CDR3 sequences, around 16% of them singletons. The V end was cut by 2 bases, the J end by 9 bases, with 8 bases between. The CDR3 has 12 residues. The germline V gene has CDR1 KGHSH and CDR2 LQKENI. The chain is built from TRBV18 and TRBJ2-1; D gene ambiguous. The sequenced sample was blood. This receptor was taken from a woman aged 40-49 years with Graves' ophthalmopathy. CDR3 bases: TGTGCCAGCTCACCAGCCGGGTCTGAGCAGTTCTTC. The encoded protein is CASSPAGSEQFF.